This TCR beta chain was sequenced during a study of Tregs in tolerant kidney transplant recipients. General study points: Expanding Tregs on activated donor B cells appeared to best identify donor-specific TCRbeta clones.

CD4+CD25+CD127- Tregs, CD4+CD25- non-Tregs, CD4 and CD8 cells were sorted. Generated by immunoSEQ multiplex PCR, the TCRdb table keeps only in-frame clones and is missing some. The sample lists roughly 64,000 clones; roughly 98% were seen once. A word on this clone: Its antigen is as yet unknown.

The CDR3 is 20 residues long. Germline trimming cut 2 bases from V and 9 bases from J; bases unmatched to any gene: 29. Germline CDR1 is SGHRS and CDR2 is YFSETQ. The chain links TRBV5-1 to TRBJ2-7, with 7 bases fitting TRBD1. The source material was Tregs from blood, sampled before the transplant. The origin of this receptor is a human donor who received a combined kidney and bone marrow transplant. CDR3 loop: CASSLTLRDSEAQNHRPQYF. In DNA, the CDR3 is TGCGCCAGCAGCTTAACTCTCCGGGACAGCGAGGCGCAGAATCATCGGCCGCAGTACTTC.